One sample yielded the 10 T cell receptor beta chains listed below, sequenced in a study of blood T cell repertoires in COVID-19. Profiled with immunoSEQ multiplex PCR; TCRdb holds only in-frame clones, not every one. Of 85,000 to 100,000 clones in the sample, around 83% were seen once. Sequencing was carried out using peripheral blood. The receptors derive from an older woman in a cohort sampled during active or convalescent COVID-19.

This chain uses TRBV7-8 with TRBJ1-1, with D perhaps matching TRBD1 (6 bases). Germline V gives CDR1 SGHVS, CDR2 FQNEAQ. The V end lost 1 base, the J end lost 4 bases, and 16 bases lay between the germline ends. This CDR3 contains 16 residues. The CDR3 DNA sequence: TGTGCCAGCAGCTTAGGCCCGCAGGGGCCGGGCACTGAAGCTTTCTTT. Protein sequence: CASSLGPQGPGTEAFF.

The V call is TRBV5-6, the J call TRBJ1-2; TRBD1 matches 7 bases. This CDR3 is 14 amino acids long. Germline loops: CDR1 SGHDT, CDR2 YYEEEE. Trimming took 4 bases from V and 5 from J; bases not matched to a gene: 8. The CDR3 protein is CASSHPRQGYGYTF. CDR3 DNA sequence: TGTGCCAGCAGCCACCCACGACAGGGATATGGCTACACCTTC.

The V gene is TRBV19, the J gene TRBJ2-7; the match to TRBD2 covers 11 bases. The V segment lost 4 bases and the J segment 3 bases; nucleotides outside the gene matches: 5. The CDR3 contains 15 residues. The V gene's germline CDR1 is LNHDA and CDR2 SQIVND (reference sequence). The CDR3, as DNA: TGTGCCAGTAGTACCCTAGCGGGGGGACTCTACGAGCAGTACTTC. This sequence encodes CASSTLAGGLYEQYF. Complete variable domain (other parts from reference TRBV19 and TRBJ2-7): DGGITQSPKYLFRKEGQNVTLSCEQNLNHDAMYWYRQDPGQGLRLIYYSQIVNDFQKGDIAEGYSVSREKKESFPLTVTSAQKNPTAFYLCASSTLAGGLYEQYFGPGTRLTVT.

CDR3 loop: CASSLGQFETDTQYF. CDR3 nucleotide sequence: TGTGCCAGCAGCTTAGGGCAGTTTGAAACAGATACGCAGTATTTT. V gene TRBV7-2 combines with J gene TRBJ2-3, with D uncertain. Between the trimmed V and J ends, which lost 1 base and 3 bases, there was a span of 11 bases. The V gene's germline CDR1 is SGHTA and CDR2 FQGNSA. This CDR3 comprises 15 residues. Variable domain in full (rest from reference TRBV7-2 and TRBJ2-3): GAGVSQSPSNKVTEKGKDVELRCDPISGHTALYWYRQSLGQGLEFLIYFQGNSAPDKSGLPSDRFSAERTGGSVSTLTIQRTQQEDSAVYLCASSLGQFETDTQYFGPGTRLTVL.

CDR3 sequence (DNA): TGTGCCAGCAGCCAAGGAACCGGGACAGGGATCTACGAGCAGTACTTC. Translation: CASSQGTGTGIYEQYF. V gene TRBV11-3 combines with J gene TRBJ2-7; the match to TRBD1 covers 9 bases. This CDR3 comprises 16 residues. Trimming at V came to 5 bases and at J to 3 bases, leaving 11 bases not matched to a gene. CDR1 is SGHNT and CDR2 is YENEEA in the germline V gene.

The gene calls are TRBV9 and TRBJ1-1; 8 bases match TRBD1. Germline CDR1 is SGDLS and CDR2 is YYNGEE. CDR3 length: 15 amino acids. Trimming at V came to 0 bases and at J to 4 bases, leaving 5 bases not matched to a gene. CDR3 bases: TGTGCCAGCAGCGTAGCACCAGGGGGCGGCACTGAAGCTTTCTTT. This sequence encodes CASSVAPGGGTEAFF.

Of note for this clone: Other DNA sequences in the sample encode the same CDR3. This chain uses TRBV19 with TRBJ2-7; D remains ambiguous. Trimming pared 4 bases from V and 4 bases from J, leaving 5 bases between. Per germline, CDR1 LNHDA and CDR2 SQIVND (reference sequence). This CDR3 has 11 amino acids. CDR3 loop: CASSSGYEQYF. The CDR3 DNA reads TGTGCCAGTAGTAGCGGTTACGAGCAGTACTTC.

V is TRBV5-1 and J is TRBJ1-5, with 9 bases that match TRBD1. After removal of 5 bases from V and 4 bases from J, the junction contained 4 bases not matched to a gene. Germline V CDR1 and CDR2: SGHRS, YFSETQ. This CDR3 region has 14 residues. In DNA, the CDR3 is TGCGCCAGCAGGTCGGGACAGGGTAATCAGCCCCAGCATTTT. This sequence encodes CASRSGQGNQPQHF.

The chain combines TRBV7-9 with TRBJ1-1, with D possibly TRBD1 on 6 matching bases. The CDR3 spans 16 residues. The germline V gene encodes CDR1 SEHNR and CDR2 FQNEAQ (reference sequence). V lost 3 bases to trimming and J lost 3 bases, with 17 bases between them. The CDR3 is CASSLLGGRSDTEAFF. The CDR3 DNA sequence: TGTGCCAGCAGCTTGCTCGGGGGGCGTAGTGACACTGAAGCTTTCTTT.

The chain uses TRBV21-1 and TRBJ1-5. TRBV21-1 represents a pseudogene. The CDR3 sequence is 15 residues long. Here the CDR3 DNA reads TGTGCCAGCAGCAAACGGAGGGGAGGCAATCAGCCCCAGCATTTT. Translation: CASSKRRGGNQPQHF.